These 25 T cell receptor beta chains were all obtained from the same sample, sequenced in a study of blood T cell repertoires in COVID-19. Using immunoSEQ multiplex PCR, the repertoire was profiled, and TCRdb retains in-frame clones only, with some absent. The table lists approximately 330,000 clones, approximately 88% of them singletons. Input material: peripheral blood. The origin of the receptors is a man aged 25-45 years with COVID-19, enrolled during active disease.

The CDR3 coding sequence is TGTGCCAGCAGCTTAGACAGAACCACAGATACGCAGTATTTT. This codes for CASSLDRTTDTQYF. The chain uses TRBV7-8 and TRBJ2-3; D is unresolved. CDR1 and CDR2 (germline): SGHVS, FQNEAQ. Deletions cut 1 base from V and 2 bases from J, with 7 bases between. CDR3 size: 14 residues. Complete variable domain (other parts from reference TRBV7-8 and TRBJ2-3): GAGVSQSPRYKVAKRGQDVALRCDPISGHVSLFWYQQALGQGPEFLTYFQNEAQLDKSGLPSDRFFAERPEGSVSTLKIQRTQQEDSAVYLCASSLDRTTDTQYFGPGTRLTVL.

This clone has just one count. The V and J genes are TRBV19 and TRBJ2-4, with 7 bases identical to TRBD1. The CDR3 runs to 16 residues. Trimming cost V 10 bases and J 1 base; bases outside gene matches: 13. Germline loops: CDR1 LNHDA, CDR2 SQIVND (reference sequence). The CDR3, as DNA: TGTGCCACCTCCGGGGTACAGGGGTGGGCCAAAAACATTCAGTACTTC. Protein sequence: CATSGVQGWAKNIQYF.

This clone was seen a handful of times. The rearrangement links TRBV5-6 to TRBJ1-2; D is unclear. V lost 3 bases and J lost 6, with 12 bases in between. CDR1 SGHDT and CDR2 YYEEEE come from the germline V gene. The CDR3 sequence is 13 residues long. CDR3 sequence reads: CASSSIEGDGYTF. CDR3 DNA: TGTGCCAGCAGCTCCATTGAGGGAGATGGCTACACCTTC.

V and J are TRBV19 and TRBJ1-4; D is undetermined. Between the trimmed V and J ends, which lost 3 bases and 8 bases, there was a span of 7 bases. The CDR3 consists of 12 residues. In germline, CDR1 is LNHDA, CDR2 SQIVND (reference sequence). This CDR3 is CASSIVREKLFF. Here the CDR3 DNA reads TGTGCCAGTAGTATCGTCCGGGAAAAACTGTTTTTT.

V usage is TRBV7-7 and J usage is TRBJ2-5; D is perhaps TRBD2 (6 bases). Germline loops: CDR1 SSHAT, CDR2 FNYEAQ (reference sequence). With 2 bases removed from V and 5 bases from J, the gap between germline ends came to 15 bases. This CDR3 comprises 15 residues. CDR3 DNA sequence: TGTGCCAGCAGCTTATCCGGGGGAGGTGGGGAGACCCAGTACTTC. Translated: CASSLSGGGGETQYF.

This clone was observed a single time. The chain uses TRBV25-1 and TRBJ2-7, with TRBD1 matching over 7 bases. This CDR3 is built from 13 residues. Germline-derived CDR1 and CDR2 are MGHDK and SYGVNS. Trimming cost V 5 bases and J 5 bases; bases outside gene matches: 6. In DNA, the CDR3 is TGTGCCAGCAGTACCCACAGGGGACACGAGCAGTACTTC. It specifies CASSTHRGHEQYF.

The chain carries TRBV12-3 or TRBV12-4 and TRBJ1-2, with unresolved D. Trimming removed 5 bases from V and 3 bases from J, with 10 bases in between. This CDR3 contains 13 residues. CDR3 DNA sequence: TGTGCCAGCAGTCCCGGGGTGGACTATGGCTACACCTTC. Protein product: CASSPGVDYGYTF.

The rearrangement uses TRBV6-2 or TRBV6-3 and TRBJ2-7; D is uncertain. Trimming shortened V by 5 bases and J by 5 bases, and 10 bases separated the two germline ends. The CDR3 has 12 amino acids. Germline CDR1 reads MNHEY; CDR2 reads SVGEGT. The CDR3 sequence: CASSSLEDEQYF. The CDR3 nucleotides are TGTGCCAGCAGTAGTTTAGAGGACGAGCAGTACTTC.

This clone was recorded a few times. The gene calls are TRBV30 and TRBJ1-4; perhaps TRBD1 as D (6 bases). The germline V gene has CDR1 GTSNPN and CDR2 SVGIG (reference sequence). Trimming took 1 base from V and 7 from J, leaving 10 bases between them. CDR3 size: 13 residues. The CDR3 bases are TGTGCCTGGAGTGGAGGGGGATCTGAAAAACTGTTTTTT. This gives the protein CAWSGGGSEKLFF.

This chain links TRBV4-1 with TRBJ2-5, with a weak D call TRBD2 (5 bases). The CDR3 spans 15 residues. Germline V gives CDR1 MGHRA, CDR2 YSYEKL. V lost 1 base, J lost 4 bases, and 13 bases lay in between. CDR3 bases: TGCGCCAGCAGCCAAGTTGCCAGTCGGGGAGAGACCCAGTACTTC. Its protein product is CASSQVASRGETQYF.

This chain uses TRBV6-1 with TRBJ1-1; D uncertain. The V gene lost 1 base and the J gene lost 8 bases, with 11 bases spanning the gap. Looked up from germline, CDR1 is MNHNS and CDR2 is SASEGT. CDR3 length: 13 residues. CDR3 residues: CASSEVTEREAFF. CDR3 in DNA: TGTGCCAGCAGTGAAGTTACAGAGAGAGAAGCTTTCTTT.

The genes are TRBV2 and TRBJ1-2; D perhaps matches TRBD1 (5 bases). The CDR3 sequence is 14 residues long. V lost 4 bases, J lost 0 bases, and 9 bases lay in between. The V gene's germline CDR1 is SNHLY and CDR2 FYNNEI. The CDR3 here is CASSAEGANYGYTF. CDR3 in DNA: TGTGCCAGCAGTGCGGAAGGGGCTAACTATGGCTACACCTTC.

The CDR3 protein is CASTPSYSNQPQHF. CDR3 bases: TGCGCCAGCACCCCTTCTTATAGCAATCAGCCCCAGCATTTT. The V and J genes are TRBV4-1 and TRBJ1-5; D not certain. The CDR3 length is 14 residues. Germline V CDR1 and CDR2: MGHRA, YSYEKL. V shed 7 bases and J shed 0 bases, with 10 bases lying between them.

The chain is built from TRBV7-2 and TRBJ1-5, with D unclear. V lost 0 bases and J 0 bases, leaving 6 bases between the germline ends. The CDR3 covers 15 residues. Germline values: CDR1 SGHTA, CDR2 FQGNSA. Here the CDR3 DNA reads TGTGCCAGCAGCTTAGCCCGGGTTAGCAATCAGCCCCAGCATTTT. Translated: CASSLARVSNQPQHF.

The chain is built from TRBV5-1 and TRBJ2-7, with 11 bases matching TRBD1. The germline V gene has CDR1 SGHRS and CDR2 YFSETQ. The CDR3 loop spans 16 amino acids. The trim removed 0 bases at V and 5 bases at J, leaving 7 bases unmatched. CDR3 loop: CASSLGGGQGVHEQYF. Here the CDR3 DNA reads TGCGCCAGCAGCTTGGGTGGGGGACAGGGGGTTCACGAGCAGTACTTC.

This clone has more than one count but fewer than ten. The chain carries TRBV2 and TRBJ1-5, with D uncertain. V was pared by 0 bases and J by 2 bases, with 8 bases between. The length of the CDR3 is 15 residues. Germline values: CDR1 SNHLY, CDR2 FYNNEI. The CDR3 region has the DNA TGTGCCAGCAGTGAAGCGCTGCGGGGCAATCAGCCCCAGCATTTT. It specifies CASSEALRGNQPQHF.

V usage is TRBV3-1 (or the pseudogene TRBV3-2) and J usage is TRBJ2-7; D is possibly TRBD1 or TRBD2 (7 bases each). Trimming took 6 bases from V and 5 from J, leaving 14 bases between them. The CDR3 is made up of 13 amino acids. Germline V gene data show CDR1 as LGHDT and CDR2 as YNNKEL (reference sequence). The CDR3 sequence: CASRQQGRDEQYF. The CDR3 bases are TGTGCCAGCAGGCAACAGGGGAGGGACGAGCAGTACTTC.

CDR3 amino acids: CASSYRGVLNEQFF. CDR3 nucleotide sequence: TGTGCCAGCAGTTACCGAGGAGTACTCAATGAGCAGTTCTTC. The chain couples TRBV6-6 to TRBJ2-1; D ambiguous. The germline V and J ends were trimmed by 2 bases and 6 bases, with 11 bases remaining between them. The CDR3 sequence is 14 residues long. Germline lookup yields CDR1 MNHNY and CDR2 SVGAGI (reference sequence).

V usage is TRBV23-1 and J usage is TRBJ2-7, with a weak D call TRBD1 (6 bases). TRBV23-1 is sorted into the ORF group, with uncertain function. The CDR3 totals 17 residues. V was trimmed by 2 bases and J by 3 bases, leaving 20 bases between them. The CDR3 reads CASSQNRTVKLLYEQYF. CDR3 nucleotide sequence: TGCGCCAGCAGTCAAAACCGGACAGTAAAGCTCCTCTACGAGCAGTACTTC.

This clone showed up just a few times. The rearrangement joins TRBV19 to TRBJ1-2; weak D call: TRBD1 (6 bases). V dropped 7 bases and J dropped 0 bases, with 18 bases sitting between them. Germline V gene data show CDR1 as LNHDA and CDR2 as SQIVND (reference sequence). This CDR3 has 16 residues. The CDR3 DNA reads as TGTGCCAGTAACCTTTTAAAGACAGGAGCTAACTATGGCTACACCTTC. It translates to CASNLLKTGANYGYTF.

This chain uses TRBV21-1 with TRBJ2-7; the D segment call TRBD2 is taken from the table without a DNA check. TRBV21-1 corresponds to a pseudogene. This CDR3 is 19 amino acids long. CDR3 DNA: TGTGCCAGCAGCAAAGGATCTAGCGGGAGGGAGGGGACCTCGGGGGAGCAGTACTTC. It translates to CASSKGSSGREGTSGEQYF.

The chain recombines TRBV6-2 or TRBV6-3 with TRBJ1-1; no clear D gene. The length of the CDR3 is 14 residues. V was pared by 4 bases and J by 2 bases, with 11 bases between. CDR1 and CDR2 from the germline V gene are MNHEY and SVGEGT. CDR3 bases: TGTGCCAGCAGTTCTCAATGGCAAAACACTGAAGCTTTCTTT. Translated: CASSSQWQNTEAFF.

The chain combines TRBV4-3 with TRBJ2-1, with D tentatively TRBD2 (6 bases). V lost 1 base and J 9 bases, leaving 16 bases between the germline ends. Per germline, CDR1 LGHNA and CDR2 YSLEER. This CDR3 has 15 amino acids. The CDR3 DNA reads as TGCGCCAGCAGCCAAGTATACGGGAGTCGTGGTGAGCAGTTCTTC. Amino acid sequence: CASSQVYGSRGEQFF.

The rearrangement joins TRBV7-9 to TRBJ1-5; TRBD1 matches 8 bases. J gave up 5 bases and V 3 bases, and 3 bases lay outside the gene matches. The CDR3 spans 14 residues. Looked up from germline, CDR1 is SEHNR and CDR2 is FQNEAQ (reference sequence). The CDR3 DNA is TGTGCCAGCAGCTTTGGACAGGGTGATCAGCCCCAGCATTTT. It specifies CASSFGQGDQPQHF.

The chain carries TRBV24-1 and TRBJ2-7, with 7 bases lining up with TRBD1. Germline CDR1 KGHDR, CDR2 SFDVKD. Germline trimming cut 8 bases from V and 6 bases from J; bases unmatched to any gene: 18. This CDR3 is built from 16 residues. The CDR3 here is CATTRQGVKRISEQYF. Written as DNA, the CDR3 is TGTGCCACCACCAGGCAGGGGGTTAAAAGAATATCCGAGCAGTACTTC.